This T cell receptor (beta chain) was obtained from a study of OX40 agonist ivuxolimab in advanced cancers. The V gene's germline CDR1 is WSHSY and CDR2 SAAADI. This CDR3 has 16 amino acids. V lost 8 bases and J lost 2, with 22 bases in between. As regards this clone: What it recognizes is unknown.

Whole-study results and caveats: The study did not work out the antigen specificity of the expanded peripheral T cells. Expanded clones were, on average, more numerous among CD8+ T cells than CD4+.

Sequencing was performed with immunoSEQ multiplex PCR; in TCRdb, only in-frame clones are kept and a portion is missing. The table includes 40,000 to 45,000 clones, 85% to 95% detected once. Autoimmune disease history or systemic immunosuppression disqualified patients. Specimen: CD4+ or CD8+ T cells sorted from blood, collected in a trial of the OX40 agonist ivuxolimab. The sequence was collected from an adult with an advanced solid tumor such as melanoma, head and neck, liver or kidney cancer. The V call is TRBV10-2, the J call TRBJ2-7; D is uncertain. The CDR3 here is CASGSLGPDRPYEQYF. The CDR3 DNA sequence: TGCGCCAGCGGCTCCTTAGGTCCCGACCGTCCCTACGAGCAGTACTTC.